The 22 T cell receptor beta chains reported below all come from one sample, sequenced in a study of shared T cell receptors in the human thymus. Method: immunoSEQ multiplex PCR; TCRdb's copy keeps in-frame clones and lacks some. The sample lists roughly 710,000 clones; 80% to 90% were seen once. These same records also appear under a second study, on human thymus T cells.

The sample consisted of thymocytes. The receptors here all came from a girl less than two years old with a congenital heart defect.

The rearrangement links TRBV5-1 to TRBJ1-5; D is possibly TRBD1 (5 bases). The ends were cut back, 4 bases at V and 3 bases at J, with 14 bases in the middle. The CDR3 contains 15 residues. Germline CDR1 and CDR2: SGHRS and YFSETQ. The CDR3 is CASSPRGGPNQPQHF. As DNA, the CDR3 is TGCGCCAGCAGCCCGCGGGGGGGACCCAATCAGCCCCAGCATTTT.

V gene TRBV4-3 combines with J gene TRBJ1-4; unclear D gene. The CDR3 covers 15 residues. V lost 3 bases to trimming and J lost 0 bases, with 8 bases between them. From germline, CDR1 is LGHNA and CDR2 YSLEER. The CDR3 DNA is TGCGCCAGCAGCCATTCCTCTGCAACTAATGAAAAACTGTTTTTT. Amino acid sequence: CASSHSSATNEKLFF.

V gene TRBV7-9 combines with J gene TRBJ2-7; 8 nucleotides align to TRBD1. After removal of 6 bases from V and 0 bases from J, the junction contained 7 bases not matched to a gene. This CDR3 has 15 residues. The germline V gene has CDR1 SEHNR and CDR2 FQNEAQ (reference sequence). In nucleotides, the CDR3 is TGTGCCAGCAGTTTTCGGACAGGGAGCTCCTACGAGCAGTACTTC. This sequence encodes CASSFRTGSSYEQYF.

In its sample, this clone was seen once. V is TRBV5-1 and J is TRBJ2-2, with 8 bases identical to TRBD1. V shed 4 bases, J shed 1 base, and the junction held 15 bases outside the gene matches. This CDR3 is built from 19 residues. CDR1 is SGHRS and CDR2 is YFSETQ in the germline V gene. The CDR3 sequence: CASSPNMKQGGKNTGELFF. As DNA, the CDR3 is TGCGCCAGCAGCCCAAATATGAAACAGGGGGGAAAGAACACCGGGGAGCTGTTTTTT.

The chain links TRBV19 to TRBJ2-5; 8 bases agree with TRBD1. The germline V gene has CDR1 LNHDA and CDR2 SQIVND (reference sequence). The J segment lost 6 bases and the V segment lost 9 bases, leaving 9 bases of the junction unmatched. The length of the CDR3 is 13 residues. The CDR3 region has the DNA TGTGCCAGCGGACTTGACAGGGGACAGACCCAGTACTTC. Encoded protein: CASGLDRGQTQYF.

The chain recombines TRBV27 with TRBJ1-1; 7 bases map to TRBD1. With V trimmed by 2 bases and J by 5 bases, 8 bases remained unmatched. Germline assignment: CDR1 MNHEY and CDR2 SMNVEV (reference sequence). The CDR3 totals 15 residues. DNA for the CDR3: TGTGCCAGCAGTTTACTTGGCAGGGGGATGACTGAAGCTTTCTTT. It yields the protein CASSLLGRGMTEAFF.

CDR3 amino acids: CASSLYRDRENSPLHF. The CDR3 bases are TGCGCCAGCAGCTTGTACCGGGACAGGGAAAATTCACCCCTCCACTTT. The chain recombines TRBV5-1 with TRBJ1-6; 9 bases are shared with TRBD1. V lost 1 base, J lost 7 bases, and 6 bases stayed unmatched. The CDR3 sequence is 16 residues long. Germline CDR1 is SGHRS and CDR2 is YFSETQ. The full variable domain, completed using reference TRBV5-1 and TRBJ1-6, is KAGVTQTPRYLIKTRGQQVTLSCSPISGHRSVSWYQQTPGQGLQFLFEYFSETQRNKGNFPGRFSGRQFSNSRSEMNVSTLELGDSALYLCASSLYRDRENSPLHFGNGTRLTVT.

The genes are TRBV7-9 and TRBJ2-1, with 7 nucleotides matching TRBD1. Trimming cost V 6 bases and J 0 bases; bases outside gene matches: 11. The germline CDR1 and CDR2 sequences are SEHNR and FQNEAQ (reference sequence). This CDR3 contains 17 residues. DNA for the CDR3: TGTGCCAGCAGATACCGGGACAGTAAGAGCTCCTACAATGAGCAGTTCTTC. This encodes CASRYRDSKSSYNEQFF. Looking up the rest from reference TRBV7-9 and TRBJ2-1 gives the full variable domain: DTGVSQNPRHKITKRGQNVTFRCDPISEHNRLYWYRQTLGQGPEFLTYFQNEAQLEKSRLLSDRFSAERPKGSFSTLEIQRTEQGDSAMYLCASRYRDSKSSYNEQFFGPGTRLTVL.

The sample holds a few counts of this clone. This chain uses TRBV5-8 with TRBJ1-2; 9 positions match TRBD1. Germline CDR1 is SGHTS and CDR2 is YDEGEE. The V and J ends lost 2 bases and 1 base, in that order; junction bases with no gene match: 18. This CDR3 has 20 residues. Written as DNA, the CDR3 is TGTGCCAGCAGCTTTTGGCACGGCCCGGGACAGGGTCCAGATAACTATGGCTACACCTTC. This sequence encodes CASSFWHGPGQGPDNYGYTF. The complete variable domain, with remaining parts taken from reference TRBV5-8 and TRBJ1-2, reads EAGVTQSPTHLIKTRGQQATLRCSPISGHTSVYWYQQALGLGLQFLLWYDEGEERNRGNFPPRFSGRQFPNYSSELNVNALELEDSALYLCASSFWHGPGQGPDNYGYTFGSGTRLTVV.

The chain couples TRBV5-1 to TRBJ1-2; 7 nucleotides align to TRBD1. CDR3 length: 15 amino acids. Germline V gene lookup returns CDR1 SGHRS and CDR2 YFSETQ. Germline trimming cut 4 bases from V and 5 bases from J; bases unmatched to any gene: 11. The CDR3 coding sequence is TGCGCCAGCAGCCCGAATACCATGACAGGGTATGGCTACACCTTC. Protein product: CASSPNTMTGYGYTF.

With respect to this clone: Other nucleotide sequences in the sample specify the same CDR3. This chain uses TRBV5-1 with TRBJ1-6, with a possible D match to TRBD1 (6 bases). Germline-derived CDR1 and CDR2 are SGHRS and YFSETQ. The V end lost 3 bases, the J end lost 5 bases, and 15 bases lay between the germline ends. This CDR3 comprises 16 residues. CDR3: CASSSSDRINNSPLHF. Here the CDR3 DNA reads TGCGCCAGCAGCTCCTCGGACAGAATAAATAATTCACCCCTCCACTTT. The full variable domain, its missing parts supplied by reference TRBV5-1 and TRBJ1-6, is KAGVTQTPRYLIKTRGQQVTLSCSPISGHRSVSWYQQTPGQGLQFLFEYFSETQRNKGNFPGRFSGRQFSNSRSEMNVSTLELGDSALYLCASSSSDRINNSPLHFGNGTRLTVT.

The chain is built from TRBV4-2 and TRBJ2-3; 14 bases are a match to TRBD2. The trim removed 4 bases at V and 4 bases at J, leaving 16 bases unmatched. Germline CDR1 LGHNA, CDR2 YNFKEQ. The CDR3 length is 20 residues. The CDR3 is CASSLRGLAGGLGSADTQYF. The CDR3 DNA sequence: TGTGCCAGCAGCCTGCGCGGACTAGCGGGGGGTTTAGGTTCGGCAGATACGCAGTATTTT.

V and J are TRBV19 and TRBJ1-2; D is unclear. The germline V and J ends were trimmed by 6 bases and 3 bases, with 17 bases remaining between them. The CDR3 loop spans 15 amino acids. Germline CDR1 is LNHDA and CDR2 is SQIVND (reference sequence). This CDR3 is CASRAPSRFYYGYTF. The CDR3 nucleotides are TGTGCCAGTAGGGCACCCTCCAGGTTTTACTATGGCTACACCTTC.

The chain couples TRBV9 to TRBJ2-3; 9 nucleotides line up with TRBD1. V lost 4 bases, J lost 5 bases, and 17 bases stayed unmatched. This CDR3 has 18 residues. Germline CDR1 SGDLS, CDR2 YYNGEE. CDR3 loop: CASSFSPGTGSRRDTQYF. The CDR3 DNA follows: TGTGCCAGCAGCTTCAGTCCCGGGACAGGGAGTCGGAGAGATACGCAGTATTTT.

V usage is TRBV9 and J usage is TRBJ2-1; D might be TRBD2 (5 bases). The CDR3 is 12 amino acids. The V gene lost 5 bases and the J gene lost 6 bases, with 9 bases spanning the gap. Looked up from germline, CDR1 is SGDLS and CDR2 is YYNGEE. The CDR3 DNA reads as TGTGCCAGCAGTGGAGGACGCAATGAGCAGTTCTTC. Its protein is CASSGGRNEQFF.

This sequence joins TRBV4-3 and TRBJ2-1; 7 bases fit TRBD2. Germline V gene data show CDR1 as LGHNA and CDR2 as YSLEER. The CDR3 extends over 15 amino acids. The V and J ends lost 4 bases and 4 bases, in that order; junction bases with no gene match: 7. The CDR3 coding sequence is TGCGCCAGCAGCCGTCACCGGGGACTATACAATGAGCAGTTCTTC. It codes for CASSRHRGLYNEQFF.

The J gene is TRBJ2-5, the V gene TRBV7-9; 9 nucleotides match TRBD1. V lost 3 bases and J lost 5; bases outside the gene matches: 7. The CDR3 consists of 15 residues. Germline V CDR1 and CDR2: SEHNR, FQNEAQ (reference sequence). This CDR3 reads CASSLGGTGNETQYF. Here the CDR3 DNA reads TGTGCCAGCAGCTTGGGGGGGACAGGGAACGAGACCCAGTACTTC.

A few counts support this clone. V gene TRBV6-5 combines with J gene TRBJ2-5; D is unresolved. The CDR3 sequence is 14 residues long. CDR1 is MNHEY, CDR2 SVGAGI, per germline. Trimming pared 0 bases from V and 4 bases from J, leaving 9 bases between. This CDR3 reads CASSYSFYRETQYF. The CDR3 DNA reads TGTGCCAGCAGTTACTCGTTTTACAGAGAGACCCAGTACTTC.

J is TRBJ1-6 and V is TRBV27, with D perhaps TRBD1 (5 bases). The CDR3 contains 13 residues. V was clipped by 4 bases and J by 10 bases, with 11 bases between them. CDR1 MNHEY and CDR2 SMNVEV come from the germline V gene (reference sequence). The CDR3 DNA is TGTGCCAGCAGTTCGCCAGGGTACTCACCCCTCCACTTT. It codes for CASSSPGYSPLHF.

In DNA, the CDR3 is TGTGCCAGCAGCTTAATAGGAGCAGAGAACACTGAAGCTTTCTTT. Encoded protein: CASSLIGAENTEAFF. This chain joins TRBV7-3 and TRBJ1-1, with D unclear. Deletions cut 1 base from V and 1 base from J, with 10 bases between. This CDR3 spans 15 amino acids. Germline values: CDR1 SGHTA, CDR2 FQGTGA. The full variable domain, its missing parts supplied by reference TRBV7-3 and TRBJ1-1, is GAGVSQTPSNKVTEKGKYVELRCDPISGHTALYWYRQSLGQGPEFLIYFQGTGAADDSGLPNDRFFAVRPEGSVSTLKIQRTERGDSAVYLCASSLIGAENTEAFFGQGTRLTVV.

This clone was counted only a few times. The chain uses TRBV29-1 and TRBJ1-1; D gene unclear. Per the germline V gene, CDR1 is SQVTM and CDR2 is ANQGSEA. V lost 4 bases and J 4 bases, leaving 16 bases between the germline ends. This CDR3 contains 14 residues. The CDR3 loop is CSVAWTFPPTEAFF. The DNA of the CDR3 is TGCAGCGTTGCCTGGACTTTCCCACCCACTGAAGCTTTCTTT.

The V call is TRBV28, the J call TRBJ1-2; 9 positions match TRBD1. V shed 3 bases and J 0 bases; nucleotides not matched to a gene: 20. CDR1 and CDR2 (germline): MDHEN, SYDVKM. The CDR3 runs to 21 residues. CDR3 DNA sequence: TGTGCCAGCAGTTTCCCCCGACGTAGTCGGGACAGGGACGAGTCTAACTATGGCTACACCTTC. Translated, it gives CASSFPRRSRDRDESNYGYTF.